This T cell receptor beta chain was sequenced in a study of T cells expressing NK-cell markers. Overall study context: Sequencing covered eight donors, seven HCMV-seropositive and one seronegative.

CDR1 and CDR2 from the germline V gene are KGHSH and LQKENI. The CDR3 is made up of 15 amino acids. Following a re-call of the 5' RACE reads, TCRdb has one entry per CDR3 protein and lacks DNA. The sample data list some 390,000 distinct CDR3 sequences. Points on this clonotype: Its antigen is currently unknown.

Notes on the study in general: Whether expanded NKG2C-expressing T cell clones recognize HCMV is unknown.

This clonotype was sampled from a woman aged 45-60 years in good health. This rearrangement joins TRBV18 to TRBJ2-3; TCRdb indicates TRBD1, and absent DNA this call remains unverified. The sequenced sample was blood T cells: a sorted CD56 or NKG2C T cell subset, CD4+ or CD8+ T cells, or bulk PBMC T cells (not recorded which). The CDR3 reads CASSPVRQGEDTQYF.